These 2 T cell receptor beta chains were sequenced from one sample in a study of cytomegalovirus exposure and HLA in healthy donors. PCR was performed using 60 Vbeta and 13 Jbeta primers. Data came from immunoSEQ multiplex PCR; TCRdb stores just in-frame clones and leaves some out. The table includes around 260,000 clones, under 90% detected once. The sample taken for sequencing was PBMCs. The source of these receptors is a girl under 10 years old in good health and CMV-seronegative.

This clone was found a few times. This rearrangement joins TRBV7-8 to TRBJ1-4, with D possibly being TRBD1 (5 bases). CDR3 length: 14 residues. V gave up 2 bases and J gave up 8 bases, with 12 bases separating them. Germline CDR1 and CDR2: SGHVS and FQNEAQ. The CDR3 is CASSLKGIGEKLFF. The CDR3 nucleotides are TGTGCCAGCAGCTTAAAGGGGATCGGCGAAAAACTGTTTTTT.

The chain combines TRBV28 with TRBJ1-3; tentatively, D is TRBD1 (5 bases). V lost 5 bases and J 0 bases, leaving 14 bases between the germline ends. The CDR3 consists of 16 residues. Per the germline V gene, CDR1 is MDHEN and CDR2 is SYDVKM. The CDR3: CASSLGVSGSGNTIYF. In nucleotides, the CDR3 is TGTGCCAGCAGTCTAGGGGTATCCGGCTCTGGAAACACCATATATTTT.